One and the same sample provided the 3 T cell receptor beta chains below, sequenced in a study of vaccination effects on CD4 cells after COVID-19. No cognate antigen is known for these TCRs. Cells that had been cultured for nine to eleven days were the source of isolated CD4+ T cells. Assay: immunoSEQ multiplex PCR; the TCRdb copy retains only in-frame clones and omits some. The data contain 50,000 or so clones, approximately 65% of them singletons. This specimen was CD4+ T cells from PBMCs cultured without peptide, taken before COVID-19 vaccination. The origin of the receptors is a human donor who received a COVID-19 vaccine.

This clone was seen a single time. The chain recombines TRBV3-1 (or the pseudogene TRBV3-2) with TRBJ2-3; 7 nucleotides agree with TRBD1. The CDR3 runs to 13 residues. Trimming removed 5 bases from V and 3 bases from J; junction bases left unmatched: 2. CDR1 LGHDT and CDR2 YNNKEL come from the germline V gene (reference sequence). CDR3 protein: CASSSQGTDTQYF. The CDR3 DNA reads as TGTGCCAGCAGCTCACAGGGGACAGATACGCAGTATTTT.

The chain is built from TRBV30 and TRBJ1-1, with 7 nucleotides matching TRBD1. CDR3 length equals 15 residues. V lost 0 bases, J lost 0 bases, and 4 bases stayed unmatched. CDR1 is GTSNPN, CDR2 SVGIG, per germline (reference sequence). The CDR3 reads CAWSVTGYMNTEAFF. The CDR3 DNA reads TGTGCCTGGAGTGTGACAGGGTACATGAACACTGAAGCTTTCTTT.

This CDR3 reads CASSYSIRAGGTEAFF. The DNA of the CDR3 is TGTGCCAGCAGTTACTCTATAAGGGCCGGGGGCACTGAAGCTTTCTTT. The rearrangement links TRBV6-5 to TRBJ1-1; D possibly corresponds to TRBD1 (5 bases). In germline, CDR1 is MNHEY, CDR2 SVGAGI. V was pared by 0 bases and J by 4 bases, with 15 bases between. CDR3 length equals 16 residues.